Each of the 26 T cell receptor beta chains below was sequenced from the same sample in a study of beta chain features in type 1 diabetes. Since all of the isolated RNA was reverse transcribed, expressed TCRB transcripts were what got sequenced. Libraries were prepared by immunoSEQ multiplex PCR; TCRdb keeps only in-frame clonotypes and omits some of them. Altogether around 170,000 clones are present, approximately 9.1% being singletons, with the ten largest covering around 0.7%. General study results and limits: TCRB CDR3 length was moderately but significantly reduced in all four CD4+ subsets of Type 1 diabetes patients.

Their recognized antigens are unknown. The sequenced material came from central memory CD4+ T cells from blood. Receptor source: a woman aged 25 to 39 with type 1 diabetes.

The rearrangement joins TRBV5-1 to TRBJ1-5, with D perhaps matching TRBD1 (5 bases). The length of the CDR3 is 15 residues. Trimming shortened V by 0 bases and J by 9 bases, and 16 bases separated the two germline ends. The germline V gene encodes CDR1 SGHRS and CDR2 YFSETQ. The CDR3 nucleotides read TGCGCCAGCAGCTTGGAGTCGGGGGGGGTTTCGCCCCAGCATTTT. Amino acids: CASSLESGGVSPQHF.

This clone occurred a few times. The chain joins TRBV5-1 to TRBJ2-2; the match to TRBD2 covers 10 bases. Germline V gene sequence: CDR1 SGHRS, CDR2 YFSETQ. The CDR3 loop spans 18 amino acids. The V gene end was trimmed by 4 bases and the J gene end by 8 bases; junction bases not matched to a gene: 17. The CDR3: CASSARLAGVGEMGELFF. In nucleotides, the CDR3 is TGCGCCAGCAGCGCCCGCCTAGCGGGAGTTGGGGAGATGGGGGAGCTGTTTTTT.

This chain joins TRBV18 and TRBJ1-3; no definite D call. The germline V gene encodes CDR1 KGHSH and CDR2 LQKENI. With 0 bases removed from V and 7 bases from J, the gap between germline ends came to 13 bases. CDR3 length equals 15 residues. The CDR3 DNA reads TGTGCCAGCTCACCACCGAGCCAGGTCCGGAACACCATATATTTT. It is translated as CASSPPSQVRNTIYF.

CDR3 DNA sequence: TGTGCCAGCAGCCCCCTTTTCGGAGCTAGCGGGAACTACAATGAGCAGTTCTTC. Translating gives CASSPLFGASGNYNEQFF. This chain connects TRBV7-9 to TRBJ2-1; TRBD2 matches 9 bases. Germline-derived CDR1 and CDR2 are SEHNR and FQNEAQ (reference sequence). The junction had 14 bases not matched to a gene; V was cut back by 5 bases and J by 3 bases. This CDR3 comprises 18 residues.

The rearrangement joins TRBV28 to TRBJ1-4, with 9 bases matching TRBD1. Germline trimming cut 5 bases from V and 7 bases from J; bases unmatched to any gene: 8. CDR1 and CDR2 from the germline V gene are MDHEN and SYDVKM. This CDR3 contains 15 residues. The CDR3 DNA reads TGTGCCAGCAGTCCCTCCGGGACAGGGCGTGAAAAACTGTTTTTT. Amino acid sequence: CASSPSGTGREKLFF.

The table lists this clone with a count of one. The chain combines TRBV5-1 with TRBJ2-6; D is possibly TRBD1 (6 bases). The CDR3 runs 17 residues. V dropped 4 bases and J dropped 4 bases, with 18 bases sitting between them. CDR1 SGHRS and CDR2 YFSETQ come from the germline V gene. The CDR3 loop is CASSAQGLEYGANVLTF. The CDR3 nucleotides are TGCGCCAGCAGCGCCCAGGGGTTAGAATACGGGGCCAACGTCCTGACTTTC.

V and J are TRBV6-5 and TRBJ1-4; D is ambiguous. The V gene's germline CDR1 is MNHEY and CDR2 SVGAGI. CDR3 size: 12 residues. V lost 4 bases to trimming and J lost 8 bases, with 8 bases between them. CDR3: CASSFHGEKLFF. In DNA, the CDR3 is TGTGCCAGCAGTTTTCACGGGGAAAAACTGTTTTTT.

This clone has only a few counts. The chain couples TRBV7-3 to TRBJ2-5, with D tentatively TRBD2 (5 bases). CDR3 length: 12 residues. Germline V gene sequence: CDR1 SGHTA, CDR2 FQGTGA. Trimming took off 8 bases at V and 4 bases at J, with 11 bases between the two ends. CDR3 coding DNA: TGTGCCAGCGAGATAGAGGGAGAGACCCAGTACTTC. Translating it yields CASEIEGETQYF.

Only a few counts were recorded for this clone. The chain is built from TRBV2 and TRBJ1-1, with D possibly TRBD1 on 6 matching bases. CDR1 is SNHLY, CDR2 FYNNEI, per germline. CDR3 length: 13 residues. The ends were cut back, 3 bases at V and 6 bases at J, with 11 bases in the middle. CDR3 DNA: TGTGCCAGCAGTGAGCAGGGGTCGGCTGAAGCTTTCTTT. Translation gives CASSEQGSAEAFF.

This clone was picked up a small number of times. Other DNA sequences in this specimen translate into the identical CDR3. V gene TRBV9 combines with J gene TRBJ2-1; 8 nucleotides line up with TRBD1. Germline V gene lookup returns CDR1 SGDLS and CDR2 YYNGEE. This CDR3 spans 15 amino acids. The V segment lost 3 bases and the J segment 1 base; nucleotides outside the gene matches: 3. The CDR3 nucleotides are TGTGCCAGCAGCGCTGGACAGGGATCCTACAATGAGCAGTTCTTC. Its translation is CASSAGQGSYNEQFF.

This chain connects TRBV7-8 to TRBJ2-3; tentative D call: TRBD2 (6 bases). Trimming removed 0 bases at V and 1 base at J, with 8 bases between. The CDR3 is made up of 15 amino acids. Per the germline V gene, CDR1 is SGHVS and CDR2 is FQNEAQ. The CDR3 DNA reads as TGTGCCAGCAGCTTAGCGGGAGGACGCACAGATACGCAGTATTTT. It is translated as CASSLAGGRTDTQYF.

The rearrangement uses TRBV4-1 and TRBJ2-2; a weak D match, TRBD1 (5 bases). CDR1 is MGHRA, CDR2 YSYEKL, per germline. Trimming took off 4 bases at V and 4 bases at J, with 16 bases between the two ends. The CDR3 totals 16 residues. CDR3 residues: CASSPGPTAITGELFF. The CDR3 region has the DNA TGCGCCAGCAGCCCAGGACCGACAGCAATCACCGGGGAGCTGTTTTTT.

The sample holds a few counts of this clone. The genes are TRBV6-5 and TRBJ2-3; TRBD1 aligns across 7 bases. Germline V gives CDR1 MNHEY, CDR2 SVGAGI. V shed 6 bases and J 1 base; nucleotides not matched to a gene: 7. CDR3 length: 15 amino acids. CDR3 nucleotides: TGTGCCAGCAGCCACCGACAGGGAGGCACAGATACGCAGTATTTT. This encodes CASSHRQGGTDTQYF.

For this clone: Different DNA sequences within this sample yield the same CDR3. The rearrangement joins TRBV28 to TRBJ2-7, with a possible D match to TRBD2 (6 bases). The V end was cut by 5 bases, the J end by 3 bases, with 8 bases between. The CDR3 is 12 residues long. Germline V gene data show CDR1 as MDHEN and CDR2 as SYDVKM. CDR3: CASSLSGYEQYF. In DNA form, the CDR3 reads TGTGCCAGCAGTCTTAGCGGCTACGAGCAGTACTTC.

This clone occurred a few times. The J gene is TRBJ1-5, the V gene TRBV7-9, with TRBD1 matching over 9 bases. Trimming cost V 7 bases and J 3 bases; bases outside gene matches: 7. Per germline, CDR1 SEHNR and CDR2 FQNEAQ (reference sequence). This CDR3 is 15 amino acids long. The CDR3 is CASTYGTGHNQPQHF. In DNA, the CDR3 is TGTGCCAGCACCTACGGGACAGGGCACAATCAGCCCCAGCATTTT. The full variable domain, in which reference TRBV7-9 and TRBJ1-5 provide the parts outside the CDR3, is DTGVSQNPRHKITKRGQNVTFRCDPISEHNRLYWYRQTLGQGPEFLTYFQNEAQLEKSRLLSDRFSAERPKGSFSTLEIQRTEQGDSAMYLCASTYGTGHNQPQHFGDGTRLSIL.

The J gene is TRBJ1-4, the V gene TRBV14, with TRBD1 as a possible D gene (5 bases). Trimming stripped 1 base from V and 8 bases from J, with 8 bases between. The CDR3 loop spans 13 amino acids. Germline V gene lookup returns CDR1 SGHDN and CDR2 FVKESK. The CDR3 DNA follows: TGTGCCAGCAGCCAAGTAGGGGCCGAAAAACTGTTTTTT. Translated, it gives CASSQVGAEKLFF.

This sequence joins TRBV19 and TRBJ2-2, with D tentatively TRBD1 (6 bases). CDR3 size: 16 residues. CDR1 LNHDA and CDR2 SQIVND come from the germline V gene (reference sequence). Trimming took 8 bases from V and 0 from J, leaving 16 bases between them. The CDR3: CASRIRDIANTGELFF. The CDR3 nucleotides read TGTGCCAGTCGCATTAGGGACATAGCGAACACCGGGGAGCTGTTTTTT.

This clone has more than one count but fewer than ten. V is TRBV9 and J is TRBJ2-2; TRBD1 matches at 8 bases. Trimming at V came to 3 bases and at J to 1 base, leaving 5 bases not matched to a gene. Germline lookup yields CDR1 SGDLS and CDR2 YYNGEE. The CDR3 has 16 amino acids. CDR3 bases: TGTGCCAGCAGCGCCTCCGGGACAGGGAACACCGGGGAGCTGTTTTTT. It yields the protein CASSASGTGNTGELFF.

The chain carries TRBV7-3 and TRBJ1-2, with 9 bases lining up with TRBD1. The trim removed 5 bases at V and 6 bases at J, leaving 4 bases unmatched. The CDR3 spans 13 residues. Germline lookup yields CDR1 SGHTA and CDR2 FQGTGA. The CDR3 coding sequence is TGTGCCAGCAGCATGACAGGGGGAGATGGCTACACCTTC. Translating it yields CASSMTGGDGYTF. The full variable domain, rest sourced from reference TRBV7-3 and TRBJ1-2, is GAGVSQTPSNKVTEKGKYVELRCDPISGHTALYWYRQSLGQGPEFLIYFQGTGAADDSGLPNDRFFAVRPEGSVSTLKIQRTERGDSAVYLCASSMTGGDGYTFGSGTRLTVV.

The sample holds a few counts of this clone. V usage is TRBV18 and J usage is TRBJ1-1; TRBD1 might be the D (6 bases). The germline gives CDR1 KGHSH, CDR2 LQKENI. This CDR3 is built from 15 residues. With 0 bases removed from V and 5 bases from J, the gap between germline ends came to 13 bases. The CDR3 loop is CASSPPVGGKTEAFF. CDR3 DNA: TGTGCCAGCTCACCACCGGTAGGGGGAAAAACTGAAGCTTTCTTT. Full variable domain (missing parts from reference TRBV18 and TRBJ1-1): NAGVMQNPRHLVRRRGQEARLRCSPMKGHSHVYWYRQLPEEGLKFMVYLQKENIIDESGMPKERFSAEFPKEGPSILRIQQVVRGDSAAYFCASSPPVGGKTEAFFGQGTRLTVV.

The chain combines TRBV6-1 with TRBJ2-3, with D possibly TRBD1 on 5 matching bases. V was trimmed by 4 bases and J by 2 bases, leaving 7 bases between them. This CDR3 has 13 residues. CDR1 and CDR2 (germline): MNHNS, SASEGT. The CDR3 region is CASSGQNTDTQYF. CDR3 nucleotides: TGTGCCAGCAGTGGACAGAACACAGATACGCAGTATTTT.

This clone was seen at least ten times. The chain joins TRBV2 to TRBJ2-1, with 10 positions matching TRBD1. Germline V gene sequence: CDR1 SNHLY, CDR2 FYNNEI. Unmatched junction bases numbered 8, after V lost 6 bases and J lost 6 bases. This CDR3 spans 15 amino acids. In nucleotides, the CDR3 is TGTGCCAGCAGGACAGCGGGACAGGGGATCAATGAGCAGTTCTTC. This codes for CASRTAGQGINEQFF.

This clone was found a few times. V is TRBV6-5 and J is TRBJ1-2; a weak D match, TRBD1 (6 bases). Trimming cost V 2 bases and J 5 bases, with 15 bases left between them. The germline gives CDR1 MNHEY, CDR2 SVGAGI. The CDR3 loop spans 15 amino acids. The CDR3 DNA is TGTGCCAGCAGTTACGAGGGGACACGGAGTTATGGCTACACCTTC. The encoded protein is CASSYEGTRSYGYTF.

Here the CDR3 reads CASSLAGTGEQYF. For the CDR3, the DNA is TGTGCCAGCAGTTTGGCCGGGACAGGGGAGCAGTACTTC. The J gene is TRBJ2-7, the V gene TRBV28; TRBD1 matches at 9 bases. CDR1 and CDR2 from the germline V gene are MDHEN and SYDVKM. CDR3 length: 13 amino acids. The trim removed 3 bases at V and 7 bases at J, leaving 4 bases unmatched.

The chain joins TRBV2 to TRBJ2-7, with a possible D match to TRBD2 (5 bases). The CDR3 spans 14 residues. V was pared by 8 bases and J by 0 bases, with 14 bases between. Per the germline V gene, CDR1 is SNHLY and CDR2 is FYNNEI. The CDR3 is CASGRRQSSYEQYF. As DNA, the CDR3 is TGTGCCAGCGGTCGGAGGCAATCCTCCTACGAGCAGTACTTC.

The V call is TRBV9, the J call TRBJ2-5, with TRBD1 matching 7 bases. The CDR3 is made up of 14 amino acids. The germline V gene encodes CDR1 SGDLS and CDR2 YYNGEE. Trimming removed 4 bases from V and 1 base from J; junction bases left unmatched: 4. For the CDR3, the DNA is TGTGCCAGCAGCAGACAGGGTAGCCAAGAGACCCAGTACTTC. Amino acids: CASSRQGSQETQYF.